The 30 T cell receptor beta chains below all came from one sample that was sequenced in a study of blood T cell repertoires in COVID-19. Assay used: immunoSEQ multiplex PCR; TCRdb lists only in-frame clones, some missing. Of about 110,000 clones listed, 84% are singletons. The sequenced sample was peripheral blood. The receptors shown here come from a woman in her fifties or sixties with acute or convalescent COVID-19.

This rearrangement joins TRBV6-2 or TRBV6-3 to TRBJ1-1; D gene unclear. This CDR3 is 16 amino acids long. Trimming pared 4 bases from V and 2 bases from J, leaving 17 bases between. Germline CDR1 reads MNHEY; CDR2 reads SVGEGT. In nucleotides, the CDR3 is TGTGCCAGCAGTTTCTCCCCGCGTGAGCTCAACACTGAAGCTTTCTTT. Amino acids: CASSFSPRELNTEAFF.

This chain connects TRBV6-1 to TRBJ2-7, with 7 bases that match TRBD1. The J segment lost 5 bases and the V segment lost 5 bases, leaving 12 bases of the junction unmatched. Germline V gene data show CDR1 as MNHNS and CDR2 as SASEGT. The CDR3 runs 15 residues. As DNA, the CDR3 is TGTGCCAGCAGTTCAACACCCGGACAGGTCGACGAGCAGTACTTC. Its translation is CASSSTPGQVDEQYF.

The chain employs TRBV27 and TRBJ1-5; the D gene is possibly TRBD1 (6 bases). The length of the CDR3 is 13 residues. The V end lost 5 bases, the J end lost 5 bases, and 10 bases lay between the germline ends. Germline CDR1 is MNHEY and CDR2 is SMNVEV (reference sequence). The CDR3 nucleotides read TGTGCCAGCAGTCCCCAGGGGCATCAGCCCCAGCATTTT. As protein: CASSPQGHQPQHF.

The rearrangement links TRBV5-8 to TRBJ1-5, with D possibly TRBD1 on 5 matching bases. This CDR3 has 15 residues. In germline, CDR1 is SGHTS, CDR2 YDEGEE. Trimming took off 3 bases at V and 4 bases at J, with 14 bases between the two ends. The CDR3 protein is CASSSWVGGNQPQHF. The CDR3 DNA is TGTGCCAGCAGCTCGTGGGTTGGGGGGAATCAGCCCCAGCATTTT. Supplemented by reference TRBV5-8 and TRBJ1-5, the full variable domain reads EAGVTQSPTHLIKTRGQQATLRCSPISGHTSVYWYQQALGLGLQFLLWYDEGEERNRGNFPPRFSGRQFPNYSSELNVNALELEDSALYLCASSSWVGGNQPQHFGDGTRLSIL.

The CDR3 DNA reads as TGTGCCAGCAGTCTACCGGGACAACGGAACACTGAAGCTTTCTTT. It yields the protein CASSLPGQRNTEAFF. The chain couples TRBV6-5 to TRBJ1-1; the D gene is possibly TRBD1 (6 bases). Per the germline V gene, CDR1 is MNHEY and CDR2 is SVGAGI. The CDR3 sequence is 15 residues long. V was trimmed by 5 bases and J by 1 base, leaving 14 bases between them.

The rearrangement links TRBV28 to TRBJ1-1; D perhaps matches TRBD1 (5 bases). Germline V gene sequence: CDR1 MDHEN, CDR2 SYDVKM. V gave up 1 base and J gave up 4 bases, with 7 bases separating them. This CDR3 is built from 13 residues. The CDR3 reads CASSLSGGTEAFF. The CDR3 DNA follows: TGTGCCAGCAGTTTATCCGGGGGCACTGAAGCTTTCTTT.

The chain has TRBV4-2 and TRBJ1-2; 8 positions match TRBD1. This CDR3 is built from 14 residues. Germline V lookup: CDR1 LGHNA, CDR2 YNFKEQ. J was trimmed by 6 bases and V by 0 bases; bases with no gene match: 3. DNA of the CDR3: TGTGCCAGCAGCCAAGATGACAGGGGAAATGGCTACACCTTC. Amino acid sequence: CASSQDDRGNGYTF.

The chain is built from TRBV30 and TRBJ2-7; D is unclear. V was shortened by 0 bases and J by 0 bases, with 9 bases between the two germline ends. The CDR3 consists of 14 residues. In germline, CDR1 is GTSNPN, CDR2 SVGIG (reference sequence). The CDR3 DNA follows: TGTGCCTGGAGTGTTATTACCAGCTCCTACGAGCAGTACTTC. Protein: CAWSVITSSYEQYF.

This chain links TRBV10-3 with TRBJ2-3; 9 bases map to TRBD1. Per germline, CDR1 ENHRY and CDR2 SYGVKD. This CDR3 region has 14 residues. The J segment lost 6 bases and the V segment lost 6 bases, leaving 7 bases of the junction unmatched. CDR3 coding DNA: TGTGCCATCAGAGACGGGACAGGGCTGGATACGCAGTATTTT. This encodes CAIRDGTGLDTQYF.

The rearrangement joins TRBV10-3 to TRBJ1-1; D perhaps matches TRBD1 (6 bases). The germline V gene has CDR1 ENHRY and CDR2 SYGVKD. The ends were cut back, 11 bases at V and 4 bases at J, with 17 bases in the middle. The length of the CDR3 is 13 residues. The CDR3 DNA sequence: TGTGCCGGACAGACGGAGAGCGGCACTGAAGCTTTCTTT. Translating gives CAGQTESGTEAFF.

CDR3 DNA sequence: TGTGCCAGTAGTATAGGGCCAGGGAAAGGAAACTATGGCTACACCTTC. Residues: CASSIGPGKGNYGYTF. The chain employs TRBV19 and TRBJ1-2; perhaps TRBD1 as D (5 bases). CDR1 LNHDA and CDR2 SQIVND come from the germline V gene (reference sequence). Deletions cut 1 base from V and 2 bases from J, with 14 bases between. This CDR3 contains 16 residues.

The rearrangement joins TRBV2 to TRBJ2-7; D may be TRBD2 (5 bases). This CDR3 has 13 residues. Trimming stripped 6 bases from V and 0 bases from J, with 9 bases between. Per the germline V gene, CDR1 is SNHLY and CDR2 is FYNNEI. The CDR3 nucleotides are TGTGCCAGCAGCGGGGTCCCCTCCTACGAGCAGTACTTC. Amino acid sequence: CASSGVPSYEQYF.

The chain links TRBV10-3 to TRBJ2-1; 9 bases are a match to TRBD2. The CDR3 covers 16 residues. The trim removed 0 bases at V and 4 bases at J, leaving 4 bases unmatched. Per germline, CDR1 ENHRY and CDR2 SYGVKD. The DNA of the CDR3 is TGTGCCATCAGTGAGTCCCAGGCGGGGGGGTACAATGAGCAGTTCTTC. It codes for CAISESQAGGYNEQFF.

This clone was seen only a few times. Different DNA sequences within this sample yield the same CDR3. This chain links TRBV5-1 with TRBJ1-1; possibly TRBD1 for D (5 bases). V was trimmed by 2 bases and J by 1 base, leaving 6 bases between them. Germline V gene lookup returns CDR1 SGHRS and CDR2 YFSETQ. The CDR3 is 13 residues long. The CDR3 sequence is CASSLRGNTEAFF. CDR3 coding DNA: TGCGCCAGCAGCTTAAGGGGGAACACTGAAGCTTTCTTT.

The CDR3 is CASSRDSGSYEQYF. DNA for the CDR3: TGTGCCAGCTCCCGGGACAGTGGGTCCTACGAGCAGTACTTC. The J gene is TRBJ2-7, the V gene TRBV18; 7 bases are a match to TRBD1. The length of the CDR3 is 14 residues. Germline CDR1 is KGHSH and CDR2 is LQKENI. Unmatched junction bases numbered 6, after V lost 6 bases and J lost 1 base.

The chain is built from TRBV2 and TRBJ1-2; D is perhaps TRBD1 (6 bases). The CDR3 covers 14 residues. From germline, CDR1 is SNHLY and CDR2 FYNNEI. V was pared by 4 bases and J by 4 bases, with 13 bases between. DNA for the CDR3: TGTGCCAGCAGTGTGGGGGGGCTGATCTATGGCTACACCTTC. This encodes CASSVGGLIYGYTF.

CDR3 in DNA: TGCGCCAGCAGCCCTACGGGGATCTACGAGCAGTACTTC. Its translation: CASSPTGIYEQYF. This sequence joins TRBV5-1 and TRBJ2-7; possibly TRBD2 for D (5 bases). The CDR3 consists of 13 residues. The V end lost 4 bases, the J end lost 3 bases, and 11 bases lay between the germline ends. CDR1 SGHRS and CDR2 YFSETQ come from the germline V gene.

The chain recombines TRBV19 with TRBJ2-1; TRBD2 matches 7 bases. From germline, CDR1 is LNHDA and CDR2 SQIVND (reference sequence). Trimming cost V 6 bases and J 2 bases; bases outside gene matches: 4. The CDR3 covers 14 residues. The CDR3 nucleotides read TGTGCCAGTAGGGAAAGCGGGGCCTACAATGAGCAGTTCTTC. Translation gives CASRESGAYNEQFF.

There are a few counts of this clone. The chain links TRBV7-3 to TRBJ2-3, with a weak D call TRBD1 (6 bases). The CDR3 loop spans 16 amino acids. Germline CDR1 SGHTA, CDR2 FQGTGA. Between the trimmed V and J ends, which lost 3 bases and 4 bases, there was a span of 17 bases. CDR3 loop: CASSLGPPSGADTQYF. The CDR3 DNA follows: TGTGCCAGCAGCTTGGGGCCCCCCTCAGGGGCAGATACGCAGTATTTT.

The V call is TRBV5-6, the J call TRBJ2-4; D may be TRBD1 (6 bases). The germline V gene encodes CDR1 SGHDT and CDR2 YYEEEE. This CDR3 spans 16 amino acids. Between the trimmed V and J ends, which lost 0 bases and 0 bases, there was a span of 10 bases. The CDR3 bases are TGTGCCAGCAGCTTGGAGGGGGTCCTAGCCAAAAACATTCAGTACTTC. Translation gives CASSLEGVLAKNIQYF.

V gene TRBV7-9 combines with J gene TRBJ2-5; TRBD2 matches at 11 bases. Germline V gene sequence: CDR1 SEHNR, CDR2 FQNEAQ (reference sequence). V shed 5 bases, J shed 5 bases, and the junction held 10 bases outside the gene matches. The CDR3 has 16 residues. The CDR3 DNA reads as TGTGCCAGCAGCGCTCCTAGCGGGGGGCCGTGGGAGACCCAGTACTTC. It translates to CASSAPSGGPWETQYF.

V gene TRBV19 combines with J gene TRBJ1-5, with TRBD1 matching 7 bases. Germline-derived CDR1 and CDR2 are LNHDA and SQIVND (reference sequence). This CDR3 comprises 18 residues. Trimming at V came to 0 bases and at J to 0 bases, leaving 8 bases not matched to a gene. The CDR3 reads CASSIDKGTAGSNQPQHF. The CDR3 bases are TGTGCCAGTAGTATAGATAAGGGGACAGCGGGTAGCAATCAGCCCCAGCATTTT.

The chain couples TRBV10-2 to TRBJ1-6; perhaps TRBD1 as D (5 bases). CDR1 is WSHSY and CDR2 is SAAADI in the germline V gene. The V and J ends lost 6 bases and 5 bases respectively, with 11 bases between them. The CDR3 is 14 amino acids. The CDR3 nucleotides read TGCGCCAGCAGGTGGCAAGGGGATAATTCACCCCTCCACTTT. This sequence encodes CASRWQGDNSPLHF.

CDR3 coding DNA: TGTGCCACCAGCAGCAGGGGGACCACCGGGGAGCTGTTTTTT. Translation gives CATSSRGTTGELFF. The chain uses TRBV15 and TRBJ2-2, with 7 nucleotides matching TRBD1. There are 14 residues in the CDR3. The V gene's germline CDR1 is LNHNV and CDR2 YYDKDF (reference sequence). Losses at the gene ends were 3 bases for V and 4 bases for J; bases not matched to a gene: 2.

The CDR3 spells CASSLVWGSTRGGGGDEQFF. CDR3 nucleotide sequence: TGTGCCAGCAGCTTAGTATGGGGATCAACGCGGGGGGGCGGCGGCGATGAGCAGTTCTTC. This chain connects TRBV13 to TRBJ2-1, with 9 bases matching TRBD2. The CDR3 totals 20 residues. V shed 1 base and J 8 bases; nucleotides not matched to a gene: 21. CDR1 is PRHDT and CDR2 is FYEKMQ in the germline V gene (reference sequence).

The chain uses TRBV6-5 and TRBJ2-7, with D perhaps matching TRBD1 (6 bases). Trimming shortened V by 3 bases and J by 2 bases, and 8 bases separated the two germline ends. From germline, CDR1 is MNHEY and CDR2 SVGAGI. There are 13 residues in the CDR3. The CDR3 sequence is CASSYPGAYEQYF. CDR3 bases: TGTGCCAGCAGTTATCCAGGGGCCTACGAGCAGTACTTC.

J is TRBJ2-3 and V is TRBV6-6; no clear D gene. Per the germline V gene, CDR1 is MNHNY and CDR2 is SVGAGI (reference sequence). The CDR3 loop spans 11 amino acids. V lost 10 bases and J 2 bases, leaving 7 bases between the germline ends. The CDR3 sequence is CATSFTDTQYF. As DNA, the CDR3 is TGTGCCACGAGTTTCACAGATACGCAGTATTTT.

This clone was detected only once. The rearrangement uses TRBV9 and TRBJ1-2; possibly TRBD1 for D (6 bases). The CDR3 spans 13 residues. CDR1 is SGDLS and CDR2 is YYNGEE in the germline V gene. V lost 0 bases and J 8 bases, leaving 11 bases between the germline ends. The CDR3 coding sequence is TGTGCCAGCAGCGTAGCGGAACAGGGAGGCTACACCTTC. Encoded protein: CASSVAEQGGYTF. The whole variable domain, filled in from reference TRBV9 and TRBJ1-2, reads DSGVTQTPKHLITATGQRVTLRCSPRSGDLSVYWYQQSLDQGLQFLIQYYNGEERAKGNILERFSAQQFPDLHSELNLSSLELGDSALYFCASSVAEQGGYTFGSGTRLTVV.

The V and J genes are TRBV5-1 and TRBJ2-1; 8 positions agree with TRBD2. This CDR3 spans 17 amino acids. V dropped 0 bases and J dropped 2; count of bases not matched to a gene: 7. The germline V gene encodes CDR1 SGHRS and CDR2 YFSETQ. CDR3 in DNA: TGCGCCAGCAGCTTGGCCCGAGCGGGGGTTGCCTACAATGAGCAGTTCTTC. It yields the protein CASSLARAGVAYNEQFF.

The chain is built from TRBV7-3 and TRBJ1-1; 7 bases align to TRBD1. V was pared by 1 base and J by 7 bases, with 15 bases of the junction left unmatched. The germline CDR1 and CDR2 sequences are SGHTA and FQGTGA. The CDR3 spans 17 residues. The CDR3 nucleotides are TGTGCCAGCAGCTTAAGGATGATCGGAGGGCAGGGGGTTGAAGCTTTCTTT. This sequence encodes CASSLRMIGGQGVEAFF.